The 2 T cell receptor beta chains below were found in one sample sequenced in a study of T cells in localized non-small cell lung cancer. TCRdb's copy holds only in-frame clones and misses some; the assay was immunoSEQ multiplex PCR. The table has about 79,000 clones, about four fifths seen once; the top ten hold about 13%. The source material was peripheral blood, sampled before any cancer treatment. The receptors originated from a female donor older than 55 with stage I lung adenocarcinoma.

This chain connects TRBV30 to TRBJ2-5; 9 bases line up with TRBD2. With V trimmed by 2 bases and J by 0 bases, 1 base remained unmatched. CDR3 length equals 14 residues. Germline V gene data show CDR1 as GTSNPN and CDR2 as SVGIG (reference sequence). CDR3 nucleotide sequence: TGTGCCTGGAGTCGCGGGAGGGACCAAGAGACCCAGTACTTC. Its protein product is CAWSRGRDQETQYF.

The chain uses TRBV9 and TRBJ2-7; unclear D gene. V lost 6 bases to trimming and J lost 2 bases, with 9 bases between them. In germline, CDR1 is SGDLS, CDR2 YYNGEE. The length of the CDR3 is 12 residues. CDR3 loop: CASISPPYEQYF. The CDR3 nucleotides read TGTGCCAGCATCAGTCCCCCCTACGAGCAGTACTTC. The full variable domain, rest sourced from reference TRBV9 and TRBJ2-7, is DSGVTQTPKHLITATGQRVTLRCSPRSGDLSVYWYQQSLDQGLQFLIQYYNGEERAKGNILERFSAQQFPDLHSELNLSSLELGDSALYFCASISPPYEQYFGPGTRLTVT.